A selection of T cell receptor beta chains follows, all from one sample in a study of T cells in localized non-small cell lung cancer. Produced via immunoSEQ multiplex PCR; TCRdb's table is partial and in-frame only. The sample carries tens of thousands of clones, roughly 90% recorded once. The sample in question was peripheral blood, obtained before any cancer treatment. The receptors shown here come from a man aged 40 to 75 with stage I squamous cell lung carcinoma. The CDR3 runs from the conserved cysteine through the conserved F or W. Fields, in order: clone size, J gene, D gene, V gene, CDR3 protein, CDR3 DNA. The D gene is left open where the match is weak. Rows give clone size only sometimes, using once, few, many, or a class for an expanded clone.

clone size: .
J gene: TRBJ2-2
D gene: .
V gene: TRBV11-2
CDR3 protein: CASSPERDTGELFF
CDR3 DNA: TGTGCCAGCAGCCCGGAGCGGGACACCGGGGAGCTGTTTTTT

clone size: .
J gene: TRBJ2-5
D gene: .
V gene: TRBV4-1
CDR3 protein: CASSQLYGWETQYF
CDR3 DNA: TGCGCCAGCAGCCAATTATACGGTTGGGAGACCCAGTACTTC

clone size: .
J gene: TRBJ1-1
D gene: .
V gene: TRBV10-3
CDR3 protein: CAISDSNLSEAFF
CDR3 DNA: TGTGCCATCTCGGACAGCAACCTTAGTGAAGCTTTCTTT

clone size: once
J gene: TRBJ2-4
D gene: .
V gene: TRBV9
CDR3 protein: CASSVEGGSKNIQYF
CDR3 DNA: TGTGCCAGCAGCGTAGAAGGGGGATCCAAAAACATTCAGTACTTC

clone size: .
J gene: TRBJ1-2
D gene: .
V gene: TRBV7-8
CDR3 protein: CASSLEVYYGYTF
CDR3 DNA: TGTGCCAGCAGCTTAGAGGTATACTATGGCTACACCTTC

clone size: .
J gene: TRBJ2-5
D gene: TRBD2
V gene: TRBV2
CDR3 protein: CASGFRGDQETQYF
CDR3 DNA: TGTGCCAGCGGGTTCCGGGGGGACCAAGAGACCCAGTACTTC

clone size: .
J gene: TRBJ2-3
D gene: .
V gene: TRBV5-6
CDR3 protein: CASSSYRTLGDTQYF
CDR3 DNA: TGTGCCAGCAGCTCCTACAGGACCCTCGGGGATACGCAGTATTTT

clone size: .
J gene: TRBJ2-7
D gene: .
V gene: TRBV18
CDR3 protein: CASSQNGQYFSYEQYF
CDR3 DNA: TGTGCCAGCTCACAAAACGGACAGTACTTCTCCTACGAGCAGTACTTC

clone size: .
J gene: TRBJ1-4
D gene: .
V gene: TRBV5-6
CDR3 protein: CASSLGGRWEKLFF
CDR3 DNA: TGTGCCAGCAGCTTGGGTGGCAGATGGGAGAAACTGTTTTTT

clone size: .
J gene: TRBJ2-2
D gene: .
V gene: TRBV6-5
CDR3 protein: CASSSFGELFF
CDR3 DNA: TGTGCCAGCAGTTCTTTCGGGGAGCTGTTTTTT

clone size: .
J gene: TRBJ1-1
D gene: .
V gene: TRBV10-3
CDR3 protein: CAISESSKPEAFF
CDR3 DNA: TGTGCCATCAGTGAGTCTTCAAAGCCTGAAGCTTTCTTT

clone size: .
J gene: TRBJ2-7
D gene: TRBD1
V gene: TRBV28
CDR3 protein: CASSLWDRNEQYF
CDR3 DNA: TGTGCCAGCAGTTTATGGGACAGGAACGAGCAGTACTTC

clone size: .
J gene: TRBJ2-3
D gene: .
V gene: TRBV2
CDR3 protein: CASSVTSLADTQYF
CDR3 DNA: TGTGCCAGCAGTGTAACTAGTTTGGCAGATACGCAGTATTTT

clone size: .
J gene: TRBJ1-2
D gene: .
V gene: TRBV18
CDR3 protein: CASSPTQRSNYGYTF
CDR3 DNA: TGTGCCAGCTCACCTACACAGAGATCTAACTATGGCTACACCTTC

clone size: .
J gene: TRBJ2-7
D gene: .
V gene: TRBV6-6
CDR3 protein: CASSYPPGAVNYEQYF
CDR3 DNA: TGTGCCAGCAGTTACCCTCCAGGGGCGGTCAATTACGAGCAGTACTTC

clone size: .
J gene: TRBJ2-3
D gene: .
V gene: TRBV11-2
CDR3 protein: CASTSAGAQNTQYF
CDR3 DNA: TGTGCCAGCACTTCGGCAGGAGCTCAAAATACGCAGTATTTT

clone size: .
J gene: TRBJ2-5
D gene: .
V gene: TRBV10-1
CDR3 protein: CASSRNRQETQYF
CDR3 DNA: TGCGCCAGCTCCAGGAATCGACAAGAGACCCAGTACTTC

clone size: few
J gene: TRBJ1-3
D gene: .
V gene: TRBV5-1
CDR3 protein: CASSLSGEHSSTIYF
CDR3 DNA: TGCGCCAGCAGCTTGTCGGGAGAGCATTCATCCACCATATATTTT

clone size: .
J gene: TRBJ1-1
D gene: .
V gene: TRBV7-9
CDR3 protein: CASSLRQETTEAFF
CDR3 DNA: TGTGCCAGCAGCTTACGACAGGAGACGACTGAAGCTTTCTTT

clone size: .
J gene: TRBJ1-5
D gene: TRBD1
V gene: TRBV6-1
CDR3 protein: CASSRTGGNQPQHF
CDR3 DNA: TGTGCCAGCAGTCGGACAGGGGGCAATCAGCCCCAGCATTTT

clone size: .
J gene: TRBJ1-6
D gene: TRBD1
V gene: TRBV6-1
CDR3 protein: CASSVPGTGSSPLHF
CDR3 DNA: TGTGCCAGCAGTGTGCCCGGGACAGGGAGTTCACCCCTCCACTTT

clone size: once
J gene: TRBJ1-1
D gene: .
V gene: TRBV7-2
CDR3 protein: CASSLEGGLNTEAFF
CDR3 DNA: TGTGCCAGCAGCTTAGAGGGGGGACTGAACACTGAAGCTTTCTTT

clone size: .
J gene: TRBJ1-1
D gene: .
V gene: TRBV30
CDR3 protein: CAWSPPGTLNTEAFF
CDR3 DNA: TGTGCCTGGAGTCCACCCGGGACATTGAACACTGAAGCTTTCTTT

clone size: .
J gene: TRBJ2-7
D gene: .
V gene: TRBV9
CDR3 protein: CASSVGYSYEQYF
CDR3 DNA: TGTGCCAGCAGCGTCGGATACTCCTACGAGCAGTACTTC

clone size: .
J gene: TRBJ2-1
D gene: .
V gene: TRBV11-3
CDR3 protein: CASSLGTYNEQFF
CDR3 DNA: TGTGCCAGCAGCTTAGGCACCTACAATGAGCAGTTCTTC

clone size: .
J gene: TRBJ1-1
D gene: .
V gene: TRBV9
CDR3 protein: CASSVALQGEAFF
CDR3 DNA: TGTGCCAGCAGCGTAGCCCTACAGGGTGAAGCTTTCTTT

clone size: .
J gene: TRBJ1-2
D gene: .
V gene: TRBV20-1
CDR3 protein: CSANQNYGYTF
CDR3 DNA: TGCAGTGCTAACCAGAACTATGGCTACACCTTC

clone size: .
J gene: TRBJ1-3
D gene: .
V gene: TRBV10-1
CDR3 protein: CASSVGGMPGNTIYF
CDR3 DNA: TGCGCCAGCAGTGTTGGAGGGATGCCTGGAAACACCATATATTTT

clone size: .
J gene: TRBJ2-1
D gene: TRBD1
V gene: TRBV18
CDR3 protein: CASSPDPDRVYNEQFF
CDR3 DNA: TGTGCCAGCTCACCCGACCCCGACAGGGTTTACAATGAGCAGTTCTTC

clone size: .
J gene: TRBJ2-1
D gene: TRBD2
V gene: TRBV7-7
CDR3 protein: CASSLDSGGANEQFF
CDR3 DNA: TGTGCCAGCAGCTTAGACAGCGGGGGGGCCAATGAGCAGTTCTTC

clone size: .
J gene: TRBJ2-7
D gene: .
V gene: TRBV10-1
CDR3 protein: CASSEAAGRYEQYF
CDR3 DNA: TGCGCCAGCAGTGAGGCGGCAGGGCGGTACGAGCAGTACTTC

clone size: .
J gene: TRBJ2-6
D gene: TRBD1
V gene: TRBV7-9
CDR3 protein: CASSGRGQGALLGANVLTF
CDR3 DNA: TGTGCCAGCAGCGGACGTGGACAGGGGGCCTTGTTAGGGGCCAACGTCCTGACTTTC

clone size: .
J gene: TRBJ2-6
D gene: .
V gene: TRBV7-5
CDR3 protein: CVRSIIPPARRGANVLTF
CDR3 DNA: TGTGTCAGAAGCATTATTCCGCCAGCTCGGAGGGGGGCCAACGTCCTGACTTTC

clone size: once
J gene: TRBJ1-6
D gene: TRBD1
V gene: TRBV18
CDR3 protein: CASSSDRKNSPLHF
CDR3 DNA: TGTGCCAGCTCGTCGGACAGGAAGAATTCACCCCTCCACTTT

clone size: once
J gene: TRBJ2-5
D gene: .
V gene: TRBV2
CDR3 protein: CASSDNREETQYF
CDR3 DNA: TGTGCCAGCAGTGATAACAGAGAAGAGACCCAGTACTTC

clone size: .
J gene: TRBJ2-7
D gene: TRBD1
V gene: TRBV7-2
CDR3 protein: CASSLLGQGHEQYF
CDR3 DNA: TGTGCCAGCAGCCTCCTGGGACAGGGGCACGAGCAGTACTTC

clone size: .
J gene: TRBJ1-2
D gene: .
V gene: TRBV28
CDR3 protein: CASSSPPNWGYGYTF
CDR3 DNA: TGTGCCAGCAGTTCCCCCCCAAATTGGGGCTATGGCTACACCTTC

clone size: .
J gene: TRBJ1-5
D gene: .
V gene: TRBV19
CDR3 protein: CASSIEVKPTLPQHF
CDR3 DNA: TGTGCCAGTAGTATTGAGGTAAAGCCTACGCTGCCCCAGCATTTT

clone size: .
J gene: TRBJ1-2
D gene: TRBD1
V gene: TRBV28
CDR3 protein: CASSSTGQANYGYTF
CDR3 DNA: TGTGCCAGCAGTAGCACGGGACAGGCCAACTATGGCTACACCTTC

clone size: .
J gene: TRBJ2-5
D gene: .
V gene: TRBV29-1
CDR3 protein: CSAGAGSQETQYF
CDR3 DNA: TGCAGCGCTGGGGCGGGGTCCCAAGAGACCCAGTACTTC

clone size: .
J gene: TRBJ2-3
D gene: .
V gene: TRBV4-2
CDR3 protein: CASSQDIGGSTDTQYF
CDR3 DNA: TGTGCCAGCAGCCAAGACATCGGGGGAAGCACAGATACGCAGTATTTT

clone size: .
J gene: TRBJ1-3
D gene: TRBD1
V gene: TRBV2
CDR3 protein: CASSGPGTGGSGNTIYF
CDR3 DNA: TGTGCCAGCAGTGGCCCCGGGACAGGGGGCTCTGGAAACACCATATATTTT

clone size: .
J gene: TRBJ1-2
D gene: .
V gene: TRBV6-6
CDR3 protein: CASSYSPTNYGYTF
CDR3 DNA: TGTGCCAGCAGTTACTCGCCAACGAACTATGGCTACACCTTC

clone size: .
J gene: TRBJ2-7
D gene: TRBD1
V gene: TRBV4-3
CDR3 protein: CASSPAGQGLFEQYF
CDR3 DNA: TGCGCCAGCAGCCCAGCCGGACAGGGTTTGTTCGAGCAGTACTTC

clone size: .
J gene: TRBJ1-5
D gene: .
V gene: TRBV6-6
CDR3 protein: CASSSGDGPNQPQHF
CDR3 DNA: TGTGCCAGCAGTTCGGGGGACGGCCCCAATCAGCCCCAGCATTTT

clone size: .
J gene: TRBJ2-5
D gene: TRBD1
V gene: TRBV11-2
CDR3 protein: CASSLRQGVRKMETQYF
CDR3 DNA: TGTGCCAGCAGCTTGCGACAGGGGGTCAGAAAAATGGAGACCCAGTACTTC

clone size: .
J gene: TRBJ1-1
D gene: .
V gene: TRBV7-2
CDR3 protein: CASSLYGGNTEAFF
CDR3 DNA: TGTGCCAGCAGCTTATACGGGGGGAACACTGAAGCTTTCTTT

clone size: .
J gene: TRBJ2-7
D gene: .
V gene: TRBV30
CDR3 protein: CAWSRPGLGLTYEQYF
CDR3 DNA: TGTGCCTGGAGTAGGCCGGGCTTAGGTCTTACCTACGAGCAGTACTTC

clone size: .
J gene: TRBJ1-1
D gene: .
V gene: TRBV7-8
CDR3 protein: CASSQGVRNTEAFF
CDR3 DNA: TGTGCCAGCAGCCAGGGAGTTCGGAACACTGAAGCTTTCTTT

clone size: once
J gene: TRBJ2-7
D gene: .
V gene: TRBV11-2
CDR3 protein: CASSPKKQGGSYEQYF
CDR3 DNA: TGTGCCAGCAGCCCTAAAAAGCAGGGGGGTTCCTACGAGCAGTACTTC

clone size: .
J gene: TRBJ1-4
D gene: .
V gene: TRBV10-3
CDR3 protein: CAISEGRTNEKLFF
CDR3 DNA: TGTGCCATCAGTGAGGGGAGAACTAATGAAAAACTGTTTTTT